A single T cell receptor beta chain is shown here with its context. Its antigen is still unknown. Using its own MiXCR run on the PCR reads, TCRdb lists one record per CDR3 protein. The sample consists of some 66,000 distinct CDR3 sequences, around 20% of them appearing once. Using 10%, 30% or 50% RNA, naive CD8 libraries were derived from about 20,000 to 1,000,000 sorted cells. These data come from a study of molecular identifiers for immune sequencing clone quantification. Overall study: Naive CD8 cell RNA, from approximately 20,000 or 100,000 cells, was split five ways in replicates, with four sequenced.

Germline lookup yields CDR1 MNHEY and CDR2 SVGEGT. The germline V and J ends were trimmed by 3 bases and 5 bases, with 13 bases remaining between them. The CDR3 is made up of 14 amino acids. Regarding the study as a whole: Clones of above 20 RNA copies carried over 98% of effector molecules; in naive cells they carried under 1%.

J is TRBJ1-2 and V is TRBV6-2 or TRBV6-3, with unresolved D. The sequencing input was naive CD8+ T cells from blood, with Jurkat cell RNA spiked in. Described subset: FACS-sorted CD8+CD4-CCR7+CD45RA+ naive T cells. This receptor was identified in a human donor in good health. Some libraries in this study had Jurkat cell RNA spiked in. The CDR3 spells CASSYISQDYGYTF. The CDR3, as DNA: TGTGCCAGCAGTTATATCAGCCAGGATTATGGCTACACCTTC.